This T cell receptor (beta chain) was sequenced for a study of T cell repertoires in cytomegalovirus infection. Background on the study: In public TCR beta signatures, there were indications of both CMV infection and matching HLA type.

Turning to this clonotype: Its antigen remains unknown.

TCRdb re-called the reads through MiXCR, storing one row per CDR3 protein. This sample has 250,000 to 300,000 distinct CDR3 sequences, with approximately 15% found just once. General study results and limits: Dominating the ex vivo response were TCR beta clonotypes that were CMV-specific and HLA-C-restricted.

The sequencing input was CD8+ T cells from PBMCs. This TCR was sampled from a human donor in good health (CMV status not recorded). Some clones in this sample may be carry-over from other donors' samples.

The CDR3: CASSDPAGVSSYEQYF. The CDR3 DNA reads as TGTGCCAGCAGTGATCCAGCAGGAGTAAGCTCCTACGAGCAGTACTTC. The chain carries TRBV2 and TRBJ2-7, with D hard to call. Germline CDR1 is SNHLY and CDR2 is FYNNEI. Trimming stripped 3 bases from V and 0 bases from J, with 15 bases between. This CDR3 has 16 residues.